The present entry profiles one T cell receptor beta chain with its context. This specimen belongs to a study of cytomegalovirus exposure and HLA in healthy donors. Produced via immunoSEQ multiplex PCR; TCRdb's table is partial and in-frame only. This table holds roughly 68,000 clones, roughly 95% found once. The TCR originated in a woman in her late teens or twenties in good health and CMV-seropositive. Sequencing was performed on PBMCs.

The CDR3 loop reads CASKLQGAGETQYF. CDR3 bases: TGTGCCAGCAAACTACAGGGGGCAGGAGAGACCCAGTACTTC. The chain couples TRBV28 to TRBJ2-5; 9 positions match TRBD1. With 7 bases clipped from V and 4 bases from J, the junction kept 7 bases outside the gene matches. CDR1 is MDHEN, CDR2 SYDVKM, per germline. CDR3 size: 14 residues.